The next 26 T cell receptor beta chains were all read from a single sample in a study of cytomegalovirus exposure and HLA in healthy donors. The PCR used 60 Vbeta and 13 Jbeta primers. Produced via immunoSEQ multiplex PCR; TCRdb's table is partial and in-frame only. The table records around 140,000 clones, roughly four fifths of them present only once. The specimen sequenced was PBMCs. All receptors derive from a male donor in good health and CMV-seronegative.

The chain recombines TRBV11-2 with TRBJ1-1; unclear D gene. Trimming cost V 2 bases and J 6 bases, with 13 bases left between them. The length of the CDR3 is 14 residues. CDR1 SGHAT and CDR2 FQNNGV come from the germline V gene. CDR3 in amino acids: CASSLSLRAAEAFF. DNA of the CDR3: TGTGCCAGCAGCTTAAGTTTGAGGGCGGCTGAAGCTTTCTTT.

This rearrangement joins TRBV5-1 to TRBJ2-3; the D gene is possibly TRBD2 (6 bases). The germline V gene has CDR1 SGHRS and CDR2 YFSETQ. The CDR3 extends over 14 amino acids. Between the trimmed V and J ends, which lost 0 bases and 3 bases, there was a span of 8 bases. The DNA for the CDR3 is TGCGCCAGCAGCTTGGCGGGGGAGACAGATACGCAGTATTTT. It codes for CASSLAGETDTQYF.

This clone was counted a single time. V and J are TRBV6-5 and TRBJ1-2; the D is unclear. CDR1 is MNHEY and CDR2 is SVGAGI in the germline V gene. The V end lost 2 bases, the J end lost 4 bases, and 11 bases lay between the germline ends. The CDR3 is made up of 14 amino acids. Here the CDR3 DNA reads TGTGCCAGCAGTTACAGTCAGGAAAGCTATGGCTACACCTTC. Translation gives CASSYSQESYGYTF.

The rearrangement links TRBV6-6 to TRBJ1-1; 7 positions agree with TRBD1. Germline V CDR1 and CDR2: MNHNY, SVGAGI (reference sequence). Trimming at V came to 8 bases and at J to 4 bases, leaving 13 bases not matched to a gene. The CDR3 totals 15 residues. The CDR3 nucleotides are TGTGCCAGCGGAACGACCGGGACAGAGACCACTGAAGCTTTCTTT. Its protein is CASGTTGTETTEAFF.

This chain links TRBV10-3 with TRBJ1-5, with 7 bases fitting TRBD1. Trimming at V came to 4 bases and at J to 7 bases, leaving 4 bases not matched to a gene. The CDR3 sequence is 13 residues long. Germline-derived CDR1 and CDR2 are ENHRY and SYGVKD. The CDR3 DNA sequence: TGTGCCATCAGTGGGACAGGAGACCAGCCCCAGCATTTT. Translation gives CAISGTGDQPQHF.

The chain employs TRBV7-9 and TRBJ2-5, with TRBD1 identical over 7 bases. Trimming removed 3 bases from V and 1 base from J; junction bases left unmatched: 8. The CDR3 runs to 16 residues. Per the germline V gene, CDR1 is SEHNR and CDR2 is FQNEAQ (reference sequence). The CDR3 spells CASSFPNRGLQETQYF. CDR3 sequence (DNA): TGTGCCAGCAGCTTTCCTAACAGGGGTCTCCAAGAGACCCAGTACTTC.

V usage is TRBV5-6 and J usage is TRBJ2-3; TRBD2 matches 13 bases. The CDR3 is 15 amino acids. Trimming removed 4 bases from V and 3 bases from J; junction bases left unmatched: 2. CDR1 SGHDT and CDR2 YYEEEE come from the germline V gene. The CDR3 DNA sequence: TGTGCCAGCAGCAGGGGACTAGCGGGAACAGATACGCAGTATTTT. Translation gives CASSRGLAGTDTQYF.

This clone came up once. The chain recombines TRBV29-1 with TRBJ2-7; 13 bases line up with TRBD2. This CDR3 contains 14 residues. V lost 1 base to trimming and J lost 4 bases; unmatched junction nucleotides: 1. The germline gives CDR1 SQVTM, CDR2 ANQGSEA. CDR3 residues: CSVEGTSGSYEQYF. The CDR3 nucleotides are TGCAGCGTTGAAGGGACTAGCGGGAGTTACGAGCAGTACTTC.

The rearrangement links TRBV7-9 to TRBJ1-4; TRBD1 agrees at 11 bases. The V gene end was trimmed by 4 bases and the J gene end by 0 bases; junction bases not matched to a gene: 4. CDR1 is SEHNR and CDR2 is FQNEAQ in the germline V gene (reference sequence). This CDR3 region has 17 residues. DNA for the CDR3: TGTGCCAGCAGCTGGGACAGGGGGGTCTCAACTAATGAAAAACTGTTTTTT. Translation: CASSWDRGVSTNEKLFF. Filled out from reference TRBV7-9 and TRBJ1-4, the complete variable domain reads DTGVSQNPRHKITKRGQNVTFRCDPISEHNRLYWYRQTLGQGPEFLTYFQNEAQLEKSRLLSDRFSAERPKGSFSTLEIQRTEQGDSAMYLCASSWDRGVSTNEKLFFGSGTQLSVL.

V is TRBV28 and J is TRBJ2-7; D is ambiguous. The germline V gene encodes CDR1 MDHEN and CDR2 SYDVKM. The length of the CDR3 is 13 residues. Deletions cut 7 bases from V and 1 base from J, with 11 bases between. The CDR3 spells CASTTADSYEQYF. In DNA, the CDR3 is TGTGCCAGCACCACGGCGGATTCCTACGAGCAGTACTTC.

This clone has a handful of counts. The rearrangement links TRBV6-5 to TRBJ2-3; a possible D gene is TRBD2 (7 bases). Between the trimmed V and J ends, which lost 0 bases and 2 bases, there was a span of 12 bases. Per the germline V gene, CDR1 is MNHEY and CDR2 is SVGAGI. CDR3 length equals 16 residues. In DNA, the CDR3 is TGTGCCAGCAGTTACTCGGGGGGGGGCGACACAGATACGCAGTATTTT. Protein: CASSYSGGGDTDTQYF.

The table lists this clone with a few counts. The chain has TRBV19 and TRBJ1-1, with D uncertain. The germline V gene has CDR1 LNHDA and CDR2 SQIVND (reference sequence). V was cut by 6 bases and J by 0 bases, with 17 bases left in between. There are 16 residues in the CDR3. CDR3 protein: CASSRPSGLLNTEAFF. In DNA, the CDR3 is TGTGCCAGTAGCCGACCCTCCGGACTCTTGAACACTGAAGCTTTCTTT.

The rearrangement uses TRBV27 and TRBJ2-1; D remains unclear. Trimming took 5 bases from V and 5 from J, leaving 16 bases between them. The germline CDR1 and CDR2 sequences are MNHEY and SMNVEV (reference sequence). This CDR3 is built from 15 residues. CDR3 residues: CASSLWASRNNEQFF. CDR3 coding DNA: TGTGCCAGCAGTCTGTGGGCCAGCAGGAACAATGAGCAGTTCTTC.

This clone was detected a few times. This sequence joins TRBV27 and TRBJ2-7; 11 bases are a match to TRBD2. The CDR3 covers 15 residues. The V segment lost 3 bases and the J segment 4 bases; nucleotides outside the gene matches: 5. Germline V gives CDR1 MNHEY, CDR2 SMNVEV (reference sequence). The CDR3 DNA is TGTGCCAGCAGTTTTACACTAGCGGGAGTATACGAGCAGTACTTC. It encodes CASSFTLAGVYEQYF.

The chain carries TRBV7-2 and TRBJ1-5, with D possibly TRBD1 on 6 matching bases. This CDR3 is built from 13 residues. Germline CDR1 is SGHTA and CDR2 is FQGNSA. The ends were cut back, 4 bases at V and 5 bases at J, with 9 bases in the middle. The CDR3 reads CASSSDSHQPQHF. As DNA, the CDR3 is TGTGCCAGCAGCTCGGACAGCCATCAGCCCCAGCATTTT.

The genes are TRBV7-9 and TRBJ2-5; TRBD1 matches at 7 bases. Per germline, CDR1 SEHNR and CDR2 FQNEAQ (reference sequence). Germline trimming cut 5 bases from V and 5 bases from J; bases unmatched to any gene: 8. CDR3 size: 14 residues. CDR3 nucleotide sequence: TGTGCCAGCAGCCATTACGGGACAGAGGAGACCCAGTACTTC. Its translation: CASSHYGTEETQYF.

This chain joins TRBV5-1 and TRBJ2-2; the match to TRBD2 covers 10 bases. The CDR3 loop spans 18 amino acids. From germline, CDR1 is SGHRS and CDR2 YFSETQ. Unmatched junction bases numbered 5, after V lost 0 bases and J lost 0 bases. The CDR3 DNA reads TGCGCCAGCAGCTTGGTAGTCCTAGCGGGAGCGAACACCGGGGAGCTGTTTTTT. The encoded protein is CASSLVVLAGANTGELFF.

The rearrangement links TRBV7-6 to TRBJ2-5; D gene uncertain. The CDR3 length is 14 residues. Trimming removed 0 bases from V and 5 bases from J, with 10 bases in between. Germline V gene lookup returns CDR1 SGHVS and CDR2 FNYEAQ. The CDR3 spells CASSLAGVEETQYF. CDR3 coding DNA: TGTGCCAGCAGCTTAGCGGGCGTTGAGGAGACCCAGTACTTC. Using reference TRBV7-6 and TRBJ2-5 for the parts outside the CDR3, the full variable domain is GAGVSQSPRYKVTKRGQDVALRCDPISGHVSLYWYRQALGQGPEFLTYFNYEAQQDKSGLPNDRFSAERPEGSISTLTIQRTEQRDSAMYRCASSLAGVEETQYFGPGTRLLVL.

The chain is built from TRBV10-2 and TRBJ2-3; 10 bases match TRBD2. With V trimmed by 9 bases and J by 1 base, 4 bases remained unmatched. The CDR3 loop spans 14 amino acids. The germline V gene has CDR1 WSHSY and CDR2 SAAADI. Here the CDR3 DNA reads TGCGCCAGTTTCGGACTAGCGGGCACAGATACGCAGTATTTT. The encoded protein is CASFGLAGTDTQYF.

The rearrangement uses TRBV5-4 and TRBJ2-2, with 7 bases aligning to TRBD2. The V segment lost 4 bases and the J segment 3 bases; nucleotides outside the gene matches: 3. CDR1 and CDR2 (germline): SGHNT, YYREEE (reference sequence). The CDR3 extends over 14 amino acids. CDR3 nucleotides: TGTGCCAGCAGCCGGCGGGAGCACACCGGGGAGCTGTTTTTT. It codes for CASSRREHTGELFF.

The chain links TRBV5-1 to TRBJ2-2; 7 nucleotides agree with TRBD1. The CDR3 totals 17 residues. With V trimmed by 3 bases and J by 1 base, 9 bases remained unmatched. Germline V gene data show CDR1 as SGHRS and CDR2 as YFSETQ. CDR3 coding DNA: TGCGCCAGCAGCTCAGCCCGAACAGGGGTGAACACCGGGGAGCTGTTTTTT. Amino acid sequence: CASSSARTGVNTGELFF.

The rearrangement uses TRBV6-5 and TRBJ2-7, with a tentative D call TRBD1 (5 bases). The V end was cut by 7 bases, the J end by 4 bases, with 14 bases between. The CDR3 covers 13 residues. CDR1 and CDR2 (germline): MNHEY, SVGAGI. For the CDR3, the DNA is TGTGCCAGCAAGGGGCTACCCCTATACGAGCAGTACTTC. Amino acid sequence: CASKGLPLYEQYF.

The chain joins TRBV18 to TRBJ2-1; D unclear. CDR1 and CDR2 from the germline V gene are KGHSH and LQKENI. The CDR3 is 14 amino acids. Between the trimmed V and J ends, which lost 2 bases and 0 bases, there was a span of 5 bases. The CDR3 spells CASSPASSYNEQFF. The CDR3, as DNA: TGTGCCAGCTCACCAGCCAGCTCCTACAATGAGCAGTTCTTC.

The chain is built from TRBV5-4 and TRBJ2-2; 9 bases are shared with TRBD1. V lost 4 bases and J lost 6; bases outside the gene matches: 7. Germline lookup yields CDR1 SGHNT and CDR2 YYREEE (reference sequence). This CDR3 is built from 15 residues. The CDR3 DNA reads TGTGCCAGCAGCGGCCCTCGACAGGGGGCCGGGGAGCTGTTTTTT. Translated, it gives CASSGPRQGAGELFF. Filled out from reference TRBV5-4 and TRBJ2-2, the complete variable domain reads ETGVTQSPTHLIKTRGQQVTLRCSSQSGHNTVSWYQQALGQGPQFIFQYYREEENGRGNFPPRFSGLQFPNYSSELNVNALELDDSALYLCASSGPRQGAGELFFGEGSRLTVL.

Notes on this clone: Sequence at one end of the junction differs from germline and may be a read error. CDR3 amino acids: CSAREAEAFF. The CDR3 bases are TGCAGTGCTCGAGAAGCGGAAGCTTTCTTT. The chain links TRBV20-1 to TRBJ1-1; D not certain. The V gene's germline CDR1 is DFQATT and CDR2 SNEGSKA (reference sequence). This CDR3 comprises 10 residues.

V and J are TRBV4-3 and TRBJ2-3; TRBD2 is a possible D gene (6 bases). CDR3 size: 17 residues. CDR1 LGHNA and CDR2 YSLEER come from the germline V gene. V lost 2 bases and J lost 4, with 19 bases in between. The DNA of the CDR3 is TGCGCCAGCAGCCAATCCTCGGGGGAAGGGGTCTCAGATACGCAGTATTTT. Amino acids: CASSQSSGEGVSDTQYF.